The 22 T cell receptor beta chains listed next were all sequenced from one sample in a study of monozygotic twins with inflammatory bowel disease. Reprocessing the 5' RACE reads, TCRdb reports a single entry for every CDR3 protein and omits DNA. This repertoire comprises roughly 300,000 distinct CDR3 sequences; its ten largest clones make up 5.6%. The sequencing sample was made of blood. The receptors were sampled from a human donor with ulcerative colitis or Crohn's disease, or a healthy co-twin of an affected twin (not recorded which).

The V gene is TRBV6-1, the J gene TRBJ1-5; TCRdb selects TRBD1, and the lack of DNA leaves this call unchecked. The CDR3 runs 17 residues. Germline V gene data show CDR1 as MNHNS and CDR2 as SASEGT. The CDR3 sequence is CASRDPGQANSNQPQHF.

The chain combines TRBV9 with TRBJ2-1; TCRdb outputs TRBD1, but without DNA this stays unchecked. The CDR3 spans 18 residues. CDR1 is SGDLS and CDR2 is YYNGEE in the germline V gene. The CDR3 sequence is CASSVDVPGRGSYNEQFF.

V usage is TRBV18 and J usage is TRBJ2-7; TCRdb lists TRBD2, though no DNA is available to test this call. Germline values: CDR1 KGHSH, CDR2 LQKENI. The length of the CDR3 is 16 residues. CDR3 protein: CASSPLGGGSSYEQYF.

The V and J genes are TRBV2 and TRBJ2-3. The germline V gene encodes CDR1 SNHLY and CDR2 FYNNEI. The CDR3 sequence is 12 residues long. This CDR3 is CASNVTPDTQYF.

The genes are TRBV15 and TRBJ2-3. Germline assignment: CDR1 LNHNV and CDR2 YYDKDF (reference sequence). The CDR3 runs 15 residues. This CDR3 reads CATSRVAAYTDTQYF.

The rearrangement links TRBV14 to TRBJ1-3; TCRdb reports TRBD1, a call that lacks DNA to check it against. Germline V gene lookup returns CDR1 SGHDN and CDR2 FVKESK. CDR3 length: 14 residues. CDR3 sequence: CASSHPGLRNTIYF.

This chain connects TRBV4-3 to TRBJ1-5. The CDR3 sequence is 15 residues long. Germline lookup yields CDR1 LGHNA and CDR2 YSLEER. This CDR3 is CASSRPGGPSQPQHF.

The chain is built from TRBV4-3 and TRBJ2-1; TCRdb's D call, TRBD2, is unchecked because there is no DNA. Looked up from germline, CDR1 is LGHNA and CDR2 is YSLEER. This CDR3 comprises 15 residues. The CDR3 loop reads CASSHYGGSGNEQFF.

This chain joins TRBV12-3 or TRBV12-4 and TRBJ2-4. This CDR3 region has 11 residues. The CDR3 protein is CASSLGDIQYF.

This chain connects TRBV12-3 or TRBV12-4 to TRBJ2-3; TCRdb gives TRBD2 as the D gene, but with no DNA this cannot be confirmed. The CDR3 has 16 residues. This CDR3 reads CASSLVAGGGTDTQYF.

CDR3 region: CASSPARGPNTGELFF. The chain joins TRBV5-4 to TRBJ2-2; TCRdb's D call, TRBD1, is unchecked because there is no DNA. This CDR3 region has 16 residues. Germline lookup yields CDR1 SGHNT and CDR2 YYREEE (reference sequence).

This chain joins TRBV5-1 and TRBJ2-1; the D call from TCRdb, TRBD2, cannot be confirmed without DNA. CDR1 and CDR2 (germline): SGHRS, YFSETQ. The CDR3 contains 15 residues. CDR3: CASSLAGGIRNEQFF. Together with reference TRBV5-1 and TRBJ2-1, the CDR3 gives the full variable domain: KAGVTQTPRYLIKTRGQQVTLSCSPISGHRSVSWYQQTPGQGLQFLFEYFSETQRNKGNFPGRFSGRQFSNSRSEMNVSTLELGDSALYLCASSLAGGIRNEQFFGPGTRLTVL.

This chain links TRBV28 with TRBJ1-4; the TCRdb call, TRBD1, lacks DNA for checking. CDR3 length: 14 amino acids. Germline V CDR1 and CDR2: MDHEN, SYDVKM. CDR3: CASSFRGRGGKLFF.

The CDR3 protein is CSSTGGNYGYTF. The V and J genes are TRBV20-1 and TRBJ1-2; TCRdb lists TRBD1, though no DNA is available to test this call. CDR1 is DFQATT, CDR2 SNEGSKA, per germline (reference sequence). The CDR3 is made up of 12 amino acids.

J is TRBJ2-3 and V is TRBV20-1. Germline V CDR1 and CDR2: DFQATT, SNEGSKA (reference sequence). The CDR3 loop spans 15 amino acids. The CDR3 protein is CSARDPEVSTDTQYF.

The V call is TRBV5-1, the J call TRBJ2-7; TCRdb's D call of TRBD2 is untestable without DNA. The CDR3 has 14 amino acids. Per germline, CDR1 SGHRS and CDR2 YFSETQ. The CDR3 is CASSRTSGSDEQYF.

The chain carries TRBV19 and TRBJ1-6; TCRdb lists TRBD1, though no DNA is available to test this call. This CDR3 comprises 16 residues. CDR1 is LNHDA, CDR2 SQIVND, per germline (reference sequence). CDR3 sequence: CASSIYWTGYNSPLHF.

The chain has TRBV28 and TRBJ1-1. The CDR3 totals 12 residues. Per germline, CDR1 MDHEN and CDR2 SYDVKM. This CDR3 is CASSRSGTEAFF.

The chain combines TRBV5-4 with TRBJ1-1; TCRdb's D call, TRBD1, is unchecked because there is no DNA. In germline, CDR1 is SGHNT, CDR2 YYREEE (reference sequence). The CDR3 is made up of 15 amino acids. The CDR3 sequence is CASSLVGGMGTEAFF.

The genes are TRBV7-9 and TRBJ2-2; TCRdb returns TRBD2, unconfirmable since there is no DNA. In germline, CDR1 is SEHNR, CDR2 FQNEAQ (reference sequence). The CDR3 runs 16 residues. CDR3 in amino acids: CASSLSSGTNTGELFF.

The V call is TRBV6-1, the J call TRBJ2-1. From germline, CDR1 is MNHNS and CDR2 SASEGT. This CDR3 spans 14 amino acids. The CDR3 here is CASSRLFSYNEQFF.

The J gene is TRBJ2-2, the V gene TRBV5-1. The CDR3 has 15 amino acids. From germline, CDR1 is SGHRS and CDR2 YFSETQ. This chain's CDR3 is CASSLMKAVTGELFF.